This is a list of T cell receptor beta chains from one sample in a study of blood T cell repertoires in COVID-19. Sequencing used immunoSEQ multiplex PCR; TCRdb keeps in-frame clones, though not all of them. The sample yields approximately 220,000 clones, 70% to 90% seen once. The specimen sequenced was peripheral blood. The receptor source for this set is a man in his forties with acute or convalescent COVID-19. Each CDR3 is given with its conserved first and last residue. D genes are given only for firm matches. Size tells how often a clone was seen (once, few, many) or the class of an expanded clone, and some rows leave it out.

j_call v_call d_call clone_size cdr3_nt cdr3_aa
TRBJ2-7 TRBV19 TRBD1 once TGTGCCAGCCCCCGACAGGGGGCGTTTTACGAGCAGTACTTC CASPRQGAFYEQYF
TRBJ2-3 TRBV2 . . TGTGCCCTTGGGGGCCAGGGGAGCACAGATACGCAGTATTTT CALGGQGSTDTQYF
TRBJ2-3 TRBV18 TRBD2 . TGTGCCAGCGATACTAGCGGGGGGGCAGATACGCAGTATTTT CASDTSGGADTQYF
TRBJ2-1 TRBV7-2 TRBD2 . TGTGCCAGCAGCTTATTCCTAGCGGGAGGTTCCTCGTTCTTTGAGCAGTTCTTC CASSLFLAGGSSFFEQFF
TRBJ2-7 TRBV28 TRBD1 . TGTGCCAGCAGTTCATGGGACAGGGGTCCCCACGAGCAGTACTTC CASSSWDRGPHEQYF
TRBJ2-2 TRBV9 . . TGTGCCAGCAGCTTCCTCGCGGGGGCCTCCACCGGGGAGCTGTTTTTT CASSFLAGASTGELFF
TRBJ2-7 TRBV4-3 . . TGCGCCAGCAGCCAAGTGACAGGAACCTACGAGCAGTACTTC CASSQVTGTYEQYF
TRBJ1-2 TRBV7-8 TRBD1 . TGTGCCAGCAGCACCCAACAGGGGACAGCTAACTATGGCTACACCTTC CASSTQQGTANYGYTF
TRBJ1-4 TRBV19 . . TGTGCCAGTAGTGTATTCCACCTAGACCCTGAAAAACTGTTTTTT CASSVFHLDPEKLFF
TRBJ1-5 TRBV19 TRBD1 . TGTGCCAGCACAGGGGGTCCATCTCGGCCCCAGCATTTT CASTGGPSRPQHF
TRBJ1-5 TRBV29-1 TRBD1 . TGCAGCGCTAGGACAGGGCTTGGGGTTCAGCCCCAGCATTTT CSARTGLGVQPQHF
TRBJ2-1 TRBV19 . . TGTGCCAGTAGTATTTCAGCAGGTGAATACAATGAGCAGTTCTTC CASSISAGEYNEQFF
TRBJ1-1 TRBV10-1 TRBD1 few TGCGCCAGCAGCGGGGGACAGGGGGACACTGAAGCTTTCTTT CASSGGQGDTEAFF
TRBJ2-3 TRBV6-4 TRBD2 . TGTGCCAGCAGTGCCCTCGGGGGGGTCACAGATACGCAGTATTTT CASSALGGVTDTQYF
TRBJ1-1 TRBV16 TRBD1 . TGTGCCAGCAGCCGTCAACAGGGGTACACTGAAGCTTTCTTT CASSRQQGYTEAFF
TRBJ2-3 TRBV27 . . TGTGCCAGCAGCGGACTCCTACCTACAGATACGCAGTATTTT CASSGLLPTDTQYF
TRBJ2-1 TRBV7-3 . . TGTGCCAGCAGCTTAACCGGGAAGGGCCTGGACAATGAGCAGTTCTTC CASSLTGKGLDNEQFF
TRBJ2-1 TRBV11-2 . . TGTGCCAGCAGCTTACGAGGGACTTACAATGAGCAGTTCTTC CASSLRGTYNEQFF
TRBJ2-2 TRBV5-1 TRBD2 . TGCGCCAGCAGCTCAGGACTAGGAGTGAACACCGGGGAGCTGTTTTTT CASSSGLGVNTGELFF
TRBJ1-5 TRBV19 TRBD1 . TGTGCCAGTAGTCTTTGGACAGGAGATCAGCCCCAGCATTTT CASSLWTGDQPQHF
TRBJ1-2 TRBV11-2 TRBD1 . TGTGCCAGCAGCTTGGGACAGGCCTATGGCTACACCTTC CASSLGQAYGYTF
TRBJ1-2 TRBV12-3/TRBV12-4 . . TGTGCCAGCGACGGTAGGGCCGGGGTTACCTTC CASDGRAGVTF
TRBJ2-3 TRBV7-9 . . TGTGCCAGCAGCTCGGGACTCAGCACAGATACGCAGTATTTT CASSSGLSTDTQYF
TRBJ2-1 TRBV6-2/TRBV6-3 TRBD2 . TGTGCCAGCAGCCCGACTAGCGGCTACAATGAGCAGTTCTTC CASSPTSGYNEQFF